These 19 T cell receptor beta chains originate from one sample sequenced in a study of shared clonotypes between healthy human individuals. Naive CD8 cells lacked CD45RO, underwent positive selection for CCR7 and left out terminally differentiated effector memory CD45RA+ cells. Method: immunoSEQ multiplex PCR; TCRdb's copy keeps in-frame clones and lacks some. The sample includes about 2.1 million clones, just under 95% of them seen just once. The sequenced sample consisted of naive CD8+ T cells from PBMCs. These receptors were collected from a man younger than 30 in good health. Some clones in this sample may be carry-over from other donors' samples.

The J gene is TRBJ2-7, the V gene TRBV6-5; 8 bases are shared with TRBD1. This CDR3 contains 14 residues. The V gene's germline CDR1 is MNHEY and CDR2 SVGAGI. V lost 4 bases to trimming and J lost 6 bases; unmatched junction nucleotides: 8. CDR3 residues: CASSLQGGSVEQYF. The CDR3 DNA follows: TGTGCCAGCAGTTTACAGGGGGGAAGCGTCGAGCAGTACTTC.

This chain uses TRBV9 with TRBJ2-3, with TRBD2 matching 8 bases. V lost 3 bases and J lost 5; bases outside the gene matches: 17. The CDR3 has 18 residues. The V gene's germline CDR1 is SGDLS and CDR2 YYNGEE. The CDR3 spells CASSESARGLGGGDTQYF. The CDR3 nucleotides are TGTGCCAGCAGCGAATCCGCGCGGGGACTAGGAGGGGGAGATACGCAGTATTTT.

The V call is TRBV23-1, the J call TRBJ2-7; TRBD1 agrees at 8 bases. TRBV23-1 is identified as an open reading frame with a role that is uncertain. J was trimmed by 3 bases and V by 7 bases; bases with no gene match: 23. This CDR3 contains 19 residues. The chain's CDR3 is CASTSLETGEYTLLYEQYF. The DNA for the CDR3 is TGCGCCAGCACCTCCCTCGAGACAGGGGAATATACCCTCCTCTACGAGCAGTACTTC.

The V gene is TRBV6-5, the J gene TRBJ1-1; weak D call: TRBD1 (6 bases). Germline loops: CDR1 MNHEY, CDR2 SVGAGI. This CDR3 has 15 amino acids. The germline V and J ends were trimmed by 4 bases and 1 base, with 13 bases remaining between them. CDR3 sequence reads: CASSSRGGSNTEAFF. DNA for the CDR3: TGTGCCAGCAGTTCCAGGGGCGGGTCGAACACTGAAGCTTTCTTT.

This chain joins TRBV19 and TRBJ2-7; D perhaps matches TRBD1 (6 bases). V lost 3 bases, J lost 3 bases, and 24 bases lay in between. There are 18 residues in the CDR3. Germline-derived CDR1 and CDR2 are LNHDA and SQIVND (reference sequence). The CDR3, as DNA: TGTGCCAGTAGTATTGTGGCAGGGGAGACCAAAAATTACTACGAGCAGTACTTC. It codes for CASSIVAGETKNYYEQYF. The variable domain in full, completed from reference TRBV19 and TRBJ2-7, reads DGGITQSPKYLFRKEGQNVTLSCEQNLNHDAMYWYRQDPGQGLRLIYYSQIVNDFQKGDIAEGYSVSREKKESFPLTVTSAQKNPTAFYLCASSIVAGETKNYYEQYFGPGTRLTVT.

This clone was counted a single time. The chain has TRBV7-9 and TRBJ2-7; TRBD2 might be the D (6 bases). Germline assignment: CDR1 SEHNR and CDR2 FQNEAQ (reference sequence). Trimming shortened V by 4 bases and J by 2 bases, and 15 bases separated the two germline ends. The CDR3 contains 15 residues. CDR3 nucleotide sequence: TGTGCCAGCAGCTCCCCAGCCGGAGGGACCTACGAGCAGTACTTC. Protein product: CASSSPAGGTYEQYF.

The CDR3 DNA reads TGTGCCAGCAGCTTGGGGTCTAGCGGGCACAATGAGCAGTTCTTC. Translation: CASSLGSSGHNEQFF. The chain joins TRBV27 to TRBJ2-1, with 8 bases fitting TRBD2. There are 15 residues in the CDR3. Trimming removed 6 bases from V and 5 bases from J; junction bases left unmatched: 9. From germline, CDR1 is MNHEY and CDR2 SMNVEV (reference sequence).

The chain couples TRBV27 to TRBJ1-1, with D possibly being TRBD1 (6 bases). The CDR3 is made up of 15 amino acids. Trimming left V 3 bases short and J 4 bases short, with 15 bases between. The V gene's germline CDR1 is MNHEY and CDR2 SMNVEV (reference sequence). DNA of the CDR3: TGTGCCAGCAGTTTGAATACAGGGTGGTCCACTGAAGCTTTCTTT. Its translation: CASSLNTGWSTEAFF.

In regard to this clone: Within the sample, other DNA sequences also encode this same CDR3. The chain combines TRBV7-9 with TRBJ2-3; weak D call: TRBD2 (6 bases). Germline loops: CDR1 SEHNR, CDR2 FQNEAQ (reference sequence). The CDR3 is 17 residues long. V lost 1 base and J 0 bases, leaving 14 bases between the germline ends. The CDR3 bases are TGTGCCAGCAGCTTAGTGGGCCTTGCGGGGAGCACAGATACGCAGTATTTT. Amino acid sequence: CASSLVGLAGSTDTQYF. Supplemented by reference TRBV7-9 and TRBJ2-3, the full variable domain reads DTGVSQNPRHKITKRGQNVTFRCDPISEHNRLYWYRQTLGQGPEFLTYFQNEAQLEKSRLLSDRFSAERPKGSFSTLEIQRTEQGDSAMYLCASSLVGLAGSTDTQYFGPGTRLTVL.

The chain has TRBV7-2 and TRBJ2-1; TRBD2 matches at 8 bases. Losses at the gene ends were 2 bases for V and 3 bases for J; bases not matched to a gene: 9. The length of the CDR3 is 17 residues. Germline V gene lookup returns CDR1 SGHTA and CDR2 FQGNSA. CDR3 coding DNA: TGTGCCAGCAGCTTATATCCAGCGGGAGTGGTCTACAATGAGCAGTTCTTC. It specifies CASSLYPAGVVYNEQFF.

The CDR3 nucleotides are TGTGCCAGCAGCTCCGGACTCCTCAACGGGGAGCTGTTTTTT. Amino acid sequence: CASSSGLLNGELFF. The V call is TRBV7-9, the J call TRBJ2-2, with a tentative D call TRBD2 (5 bases). Trimming took 4 bases from V and 7 from J, leaving 13 bases between them. The CDR3 has 14 amino acids. CDR1 and CDR2 (germline): SEHNR, FQNEAQ (reference sequence).

The rearrangement joins TRBV28 to TRBJ1-2; a possible D gene is TRBD1 (6 bases). The CDR3 consists of 18 residues. Germline V gene sequence: CDR1 MDHEN, CDR2 SYDVKM. Trimming cost V 5 bases and J 0 bases, with 22 bases left between them. The CDR3 DNA reads as TGTGCCAGCAGTAACACCCGGGACACGTCGTGGACTAACTATGGCTACACCTTC. Protein sequence: CASSNTRDTSWTNYGYTF.

The rearrangement uses TRBV5-1 and TRBJ2-1; 14 positions match TRBD2. The CDR3 runs 20 residues. V trimming: 4 bases; J trimming: 7 bases; junction bases outside the gene matches: 19. Germline V gene data show CDR1 as SGHRS and CDR2 as YFSETQ. As DNA, the CDR3 is TGCGCCAGCAGCCTCCACCTTTCCGGGACTAGCGGGAGTTTGGTAAATGAGCAGTTCTTC. Residues: CASSLHLSGTSGSLVNEQFF.

V gene TRBV7-2 combines with J gene TRBJ2-7, with a possible D match to TRBD1 (5 bases). Per the germline V gene, CDR1 is SGHTA and CDR2 is FQGNSA. The germline V and J ends were trimmed by 0 bases and 5 bases, with 17 bases remaining between them. The CDR3 has 16 residues. CDR3 protein: CASSLAWGRSWDEQYF. DNA for the CDR3: TGTGCCAGCAGCTTAGCCTGGGGCAGGTCGTGGGACGAGCAGTACTTC.

The rearrangement joins TRBV27 to TRBJ2-7, with D tentatively TRBD2 (6 bases). This CDR3 is 18 amino acids long. Germline lookup yields CDR1 MNHEY and CDR2 SMNVEV (reference sequence). Trimming stripped 0 bases from V and 3 bases from J, with 21 bases between. The CDR3 protein is CASSLSTGGFYLGYEQYF. In DNA, the CDR3 is TGTGCCAGCAGTTTATCAACCGGGGGTTTTTACCTGGGCTACGAGCAGTACTTC.

The chain recombines TRBV6-1 with TRBJ2-1, with 13 positions matching TRBD2. Per germline, CDR1 MNHNS and CDR2 SASEGT. There are 17 residues in the CDR3. V shed 2 bases and J 12 bases; nucleotides not matched to a gene: 13. DNA of the CDR3: TGTGCCAGCAGTGAATACGGCACTAGCGGGAGGGGCGATTGGCAGTTCTTC. It specifies CASSEYGTSGRGDWQFF.

The chain links TRBV27 to TRBJ1-2; tentatively, D is TRBD1 (5 bases). Per the germline V gene, CDR1 is MNHEY and CDR2 is SMNVEV (reference sequence). V shed 2 bases and J shed 7 bases, with 11 bases lying between them. The CDR3 extends over 13 amino acids. The CDR3 sequence: CASSLRVGGGYTF. The CDR3 DNA is TGTGCCAGCAGTTTACGGGTCGGGGGTGGCTACACCTTC.

This chain uses TRBV18 with TRBJ1-2, with D possibly matching TRBD1 (6 bases). From germline, CDR1 is KGHSH and CDR2 LQKENI. The CDR3 runs 16 residues. Trimming pared 3 bases from V and 1 base from J, leaving 15 bases between. The CDR3 protein is CASSPEQGQFNYGYTF. In nucleotides, the CDR3 is TGTGCCAGCTCACCCGAACAGGGCCAATTTAACTATGGCTACACCTTC.

This chain connects TRBV5-6 to TRBJ2-7, with 7 bases identical to TRBD1. Germline V CDR1 and CDR2: SGHDT, YYEEEE. V shed 0 bases, J shed 3 bases, and the junction held 6 bases outside the gene matches. This CDR3 region has 15 residues. CDR3 amino acids: CASSLAGRGYYEQYF. The DNA for the CDR3 is TGTGCCAGCAGCTTGGCGGGCAGGGGGTACTACGAGCAGTACTTC.